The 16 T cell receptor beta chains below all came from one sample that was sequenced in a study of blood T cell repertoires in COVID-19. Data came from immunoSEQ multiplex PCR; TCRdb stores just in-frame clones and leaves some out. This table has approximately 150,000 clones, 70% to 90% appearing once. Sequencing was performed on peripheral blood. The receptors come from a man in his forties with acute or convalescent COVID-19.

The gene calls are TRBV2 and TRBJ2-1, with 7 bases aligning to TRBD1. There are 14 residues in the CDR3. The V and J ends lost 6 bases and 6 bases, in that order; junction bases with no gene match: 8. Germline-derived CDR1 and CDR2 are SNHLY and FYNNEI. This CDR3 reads CASSAVGQLNEQFF. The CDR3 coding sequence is TGTGCCAGCAGCGCAGTGGGACAGCTCAATGAGCAGTTCTTC.

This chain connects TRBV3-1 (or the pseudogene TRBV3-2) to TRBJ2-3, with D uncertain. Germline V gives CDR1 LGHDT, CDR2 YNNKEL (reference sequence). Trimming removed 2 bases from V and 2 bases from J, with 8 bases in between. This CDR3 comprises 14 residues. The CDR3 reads CASSQTVATDTQYF. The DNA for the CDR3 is TGTGCCAGCAGCCAAACCGTAGCCACAGATACGCAGTATTTT.

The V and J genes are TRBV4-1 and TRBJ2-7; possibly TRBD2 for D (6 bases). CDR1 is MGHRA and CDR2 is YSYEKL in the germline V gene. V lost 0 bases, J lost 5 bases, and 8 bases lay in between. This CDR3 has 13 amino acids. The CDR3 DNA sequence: TGCGCCAGCAGCCAAGAGGGACTGAACGAGCAGTACTTC. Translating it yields CASSQEGLNEQYF.

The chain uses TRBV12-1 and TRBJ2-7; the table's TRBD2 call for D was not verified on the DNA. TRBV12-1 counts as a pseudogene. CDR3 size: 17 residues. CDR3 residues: CASSALTSGGAVHEQYF. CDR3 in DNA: TGTGCCAGCAGCGCCCTGACTAGCGGGGGGGCGGTCCACGAGCAGTACTTC.

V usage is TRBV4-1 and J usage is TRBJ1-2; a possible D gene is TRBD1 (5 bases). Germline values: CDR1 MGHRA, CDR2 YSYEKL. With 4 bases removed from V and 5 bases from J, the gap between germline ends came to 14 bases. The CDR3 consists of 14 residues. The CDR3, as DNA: TGCGCCAGCAGCCCTCCACAGGATCCGTATGGCTACACCTTC. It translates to CASSPPQDPYGYTF.

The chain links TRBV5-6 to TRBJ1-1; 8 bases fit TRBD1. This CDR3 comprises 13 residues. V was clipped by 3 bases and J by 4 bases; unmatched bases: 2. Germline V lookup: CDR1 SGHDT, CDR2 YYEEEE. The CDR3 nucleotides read TGTGCCAGCAGCTGGACAGGGTCCACTGAAGCTTTCTTT. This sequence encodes CASSWTGSTEAFF.

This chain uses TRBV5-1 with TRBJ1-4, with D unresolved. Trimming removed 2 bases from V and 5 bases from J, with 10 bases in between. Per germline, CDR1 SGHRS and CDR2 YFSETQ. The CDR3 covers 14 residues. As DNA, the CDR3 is TGCGCCAGCAGCTTTGGGCACACCAATGAAAAACTGTTTTTT. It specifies CASSFGHTNEKLFF.

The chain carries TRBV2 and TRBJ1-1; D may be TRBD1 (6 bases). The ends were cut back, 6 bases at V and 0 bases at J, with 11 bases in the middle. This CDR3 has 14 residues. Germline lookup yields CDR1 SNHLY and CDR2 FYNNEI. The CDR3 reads CASRDSLLNTEAFF. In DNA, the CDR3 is TGTGCCAGCAGGGACAGCCTCTTGAACACTGAAGCTTTCTTT.

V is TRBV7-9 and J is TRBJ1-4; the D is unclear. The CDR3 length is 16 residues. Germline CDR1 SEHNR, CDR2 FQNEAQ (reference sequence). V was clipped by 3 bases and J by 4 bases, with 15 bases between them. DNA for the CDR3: TGTGCCAGCAGCTTGGGGTGGGGAGGACTTAATGAAAAACTGTTTTTT. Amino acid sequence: CASSLGWGGLNEKLFF.

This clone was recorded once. The CDR3 DNA reads as TGTGCCAGCACCAAAAACGGACAGGGTTGGGGCTACACCTTC. This gives the protein CASTKNGQGWGYTF. The chain has TRBV6-6 and TRBJ1-2; 8 bases line up with TRBD1. Unmatched junction bases numbered 12, after V lost 7 bases and J lost 8 bases. Germline values: CDR1 MNHNY, CDR2 SVGAGI (reference sequence). CDR3 length equals 14 residues.

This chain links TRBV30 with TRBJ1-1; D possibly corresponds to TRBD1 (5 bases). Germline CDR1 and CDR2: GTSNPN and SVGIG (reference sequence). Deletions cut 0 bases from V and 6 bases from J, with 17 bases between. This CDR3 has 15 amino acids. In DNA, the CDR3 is TGTGCCTGGAGTGTCACCCGGGGGTCGAGCGCTGAAGCTTTCTTT. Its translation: CAWSVTRGSSAEAFF.

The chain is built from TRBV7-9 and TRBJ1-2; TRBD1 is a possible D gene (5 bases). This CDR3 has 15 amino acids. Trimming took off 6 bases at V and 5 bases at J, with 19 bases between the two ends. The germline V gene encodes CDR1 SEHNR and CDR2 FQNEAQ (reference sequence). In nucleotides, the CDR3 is TGTGCCAGCAGGGCTGGTGGAGGGGAGGAATATGGCTACACCTTC. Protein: CASRAGGGEEYGYTF.

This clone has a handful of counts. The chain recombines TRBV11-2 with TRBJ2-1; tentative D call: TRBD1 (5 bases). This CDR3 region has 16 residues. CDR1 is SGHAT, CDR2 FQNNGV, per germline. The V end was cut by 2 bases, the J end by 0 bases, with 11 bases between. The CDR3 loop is CASSLRADSSYNEQFF. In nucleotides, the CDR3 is TGTGCCAGCAGCTTAAGGGCTGACAGCTCCTACAATGAGCAGTTCTTC.

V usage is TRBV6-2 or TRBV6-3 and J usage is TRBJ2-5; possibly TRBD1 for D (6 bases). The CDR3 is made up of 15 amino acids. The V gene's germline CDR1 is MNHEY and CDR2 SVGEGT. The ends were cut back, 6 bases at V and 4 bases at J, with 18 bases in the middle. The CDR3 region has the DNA TGTGCCAGCAGCAAAGGGACAATAATTGCAGAGACCCAGTACTTC. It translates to CASSKGTIIAETQYF.

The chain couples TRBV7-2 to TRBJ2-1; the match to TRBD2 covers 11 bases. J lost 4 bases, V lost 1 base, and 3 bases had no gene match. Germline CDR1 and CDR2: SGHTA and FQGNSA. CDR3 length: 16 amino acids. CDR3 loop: CASSLVSGGAYNEQFF. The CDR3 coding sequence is TGTGCCAGCAGCTTAGTTAGCGGGGGGGCTTACAATGAGCAGTTCTTC.

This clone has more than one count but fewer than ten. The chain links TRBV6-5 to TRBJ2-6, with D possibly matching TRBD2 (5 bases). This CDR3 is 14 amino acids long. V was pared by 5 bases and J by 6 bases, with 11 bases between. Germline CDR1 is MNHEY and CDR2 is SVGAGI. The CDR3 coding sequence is TGTGCCAGCAGTCCGTCCGGGATGGCCAACGTCCTGACTTTC. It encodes CASSPSGMANVLTF.